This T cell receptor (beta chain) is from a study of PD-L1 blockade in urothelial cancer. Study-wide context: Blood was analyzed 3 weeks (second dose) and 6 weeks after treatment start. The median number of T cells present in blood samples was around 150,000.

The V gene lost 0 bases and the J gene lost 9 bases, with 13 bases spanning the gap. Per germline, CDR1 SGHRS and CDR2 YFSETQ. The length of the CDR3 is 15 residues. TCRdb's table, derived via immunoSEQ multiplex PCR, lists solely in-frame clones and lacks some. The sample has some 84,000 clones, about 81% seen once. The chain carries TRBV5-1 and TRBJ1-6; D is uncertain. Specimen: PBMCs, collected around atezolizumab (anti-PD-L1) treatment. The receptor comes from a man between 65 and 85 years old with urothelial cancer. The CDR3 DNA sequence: TGCGCCAGCAGCTTGGATGAGGGTTGGATTTCACCCCTCCACTTT. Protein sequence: CASSLDEGWISPLHF.